This T cell receptor (beta chain) came from a study of vaccination effects on CD4 cells after COVID-19. Antigen-specific CD4+ T cells were expanded with viral peptide pools in the ViraFEST assay before sequencing. CD4+ T cell isolation took place after 10 days of culture. Either the BNT162b2 or mRNA-1273 vaccine was given to participants in two doses. Each well held approximately 1.8 million PBMC cultured with about 9.1 ug/ml peptides and 8 to 10 IU/ml IL-2. The assay was immunoSEQ multiplex PCR, and TCRdb's table has in-frame clones only and misses some. The sample has about 28,000 clones, 70% to 75% seen once. The CDR3 loop spans 13 amino acids. CDR1 and CDR2 from the germline V gene are SGDLS and YYNGEE. V lost 4 bases, J lost 6 bases, and 11 bases lay in between. With regard to this clone: Its antigen is unknown.

Sequenced here: CD4+ T cells from PBMCs cultured with HCoV-NL63 spike peptides, sampled after COVID-19 vaccination. The chain employs TRBV9 and TRBJ2-1, with unresolved D. This receptor was taken from a human donor who received a COVID-19 vaccine. The CDR3 loop is CASSPRLGNEQFF. CDR3 in DNA: TGTGCCAGCAGCCCAAGATTGGGCAATGAGCAGTTCTTC.